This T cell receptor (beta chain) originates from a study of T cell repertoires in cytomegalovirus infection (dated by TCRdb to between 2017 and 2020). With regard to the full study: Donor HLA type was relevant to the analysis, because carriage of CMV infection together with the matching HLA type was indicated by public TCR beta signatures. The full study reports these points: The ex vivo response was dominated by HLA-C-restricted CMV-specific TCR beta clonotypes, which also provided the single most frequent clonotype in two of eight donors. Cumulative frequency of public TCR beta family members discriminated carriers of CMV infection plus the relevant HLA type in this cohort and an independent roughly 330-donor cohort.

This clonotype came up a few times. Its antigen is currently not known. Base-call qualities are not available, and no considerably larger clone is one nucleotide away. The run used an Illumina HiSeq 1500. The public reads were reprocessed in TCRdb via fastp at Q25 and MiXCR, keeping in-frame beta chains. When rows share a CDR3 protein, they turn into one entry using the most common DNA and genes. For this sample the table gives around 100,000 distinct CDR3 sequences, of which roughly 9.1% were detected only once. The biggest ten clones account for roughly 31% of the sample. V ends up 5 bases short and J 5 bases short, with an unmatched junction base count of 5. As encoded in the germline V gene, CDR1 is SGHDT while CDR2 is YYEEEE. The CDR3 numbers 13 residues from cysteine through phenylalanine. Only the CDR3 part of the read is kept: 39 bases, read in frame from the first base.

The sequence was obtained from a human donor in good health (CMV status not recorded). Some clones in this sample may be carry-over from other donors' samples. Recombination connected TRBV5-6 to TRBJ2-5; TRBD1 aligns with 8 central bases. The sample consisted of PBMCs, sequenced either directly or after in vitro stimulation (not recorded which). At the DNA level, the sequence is TGTGCCAGCAGATGGACAGGGAGGGAGACCCAGTACTTC. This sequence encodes CASRWTGRETQYF.